This TCR beta chain is from a study of T cell responses to AZD1222 COVID-19 vaccine. Sequenced by immunoSEQ multiplex PCR; TCRdb stores in-frame clones only, minus some. The table lists some 120,000 clones, roughly 90% of them singletons. Study outcomes and limitations: White British ancestry dominated among donors, who included more females, and clonal diversity was possibly underestimated. Spike-specific TCR breadth and depth rose after two AZD1222 doses. After the peak T cell response, and only then, were repertoires sampled. Distributed over spike, vaccine-associated CD4 TCRs predominated at 160-218 and 743-854.

CDR1 LNHNV and CDR2 YYDKDF come from the germline V gene (reference sequence). V was clipped by 0 bases and J by 4 bases, with 11 bases between them. This CDR3 is built from 15 residues. In regard to this clone: Antigen specificity is unknown.

The rearrangement joins TRBV15 to TRBJ2-3, with D tentatively TRBD1 (7 bases). The receptor's source is an adult who received the AZD1222 COVID-19 vaccine. The sample in question was peripheral blood, obtained 28 days after the second AZD1222 dose. The CDR3 DNA is TGTGCCACCAGCAGAGATTCCAGGGGGGCAGATACGCAGTATTTT. Translated: CATSRDSRGADTQYF.